One and the same sample provided the 5 T cell receptor beta chains below, sequenced in a study of T cell responses to AZD1222 COVID-19 vaccine. Data came from immunoSEQ multiplex PCR; TCRdb stores just in-frame clones and leaves some out. The sample has some 100,000 clones; about 88% are singletons. Sample: peripheral blood, taken on day 0 of AZD1222 vaccination. The receptor source for this set is an adult in good health.

The chain carries TRBV6-5 and TRBJ2-2, with D hard to call. Trimming took 7 bases from V and 2 from J, leaving 14 bases between them. The CDR3 runs 15 residues. Per germline, CDR1 MNHEY and CDR2 SVGAGI. Written as DNA, the CDR3 is TGTGCCAGCACCCCCTATGGGTTAAACACCGGGGAGCTGTTTTTT. Its protein product is CASTPYGLNTGELFF.

This clone has just one count. The chain uses TRBV5-4 and TRBJ2-1; D might be TRBD1 (6 bases). CDR1 and CDR2 (germline): SGHNT, YYREEE (reference sequence). The CDR3 is 16 amino acids. Trimming took 0 bases from V and 0 from J, leaving 10 bases between them. The CDR3 loop reads CASSLAGTYSYNEQFF. The CDR3 DNA is TGTGCCAGCAGCTTGGCCGGGACATACTCCTACAATGAGCAGTTCTTC. The variable domain in full, completed from reference TRBV5-4 and TRBJ2-1, reads ETGVTQSPTHLIKTRGQQVTLRCSSQSGHNTVSWYQQALGQGPQFIFQYYREEENGRGNFPPRFSGLQFPNYSSELNVNALELDDSALYLCASSLAGTYSYNEQFFGPGTRLTVL.

This sequence joins TRBV5-8 and TRBJ1-6, with TRBD1 identical over 8 bases. This CDR3 is built from 15 residues. Trimming cost V 4 bases and J 10 bases; bases outside gene matches: 10. Germline V gives CDR1 SGHTS, CDR2 YDEGEE. The CDR3 spells CASSPRTGYLSPLHF. The CDR3 DNA reads TGTGCCAGCAGCCCCAGGACAGGGTACTTGTCACCCCTCCACTTT.

The chain uses TRBV10-1 and TRBJ1-1, with D perhaps TRBD1 (6 bases). CDR3 length: 13 amino acids. Germline CDR1 and CDR2: WNHNN and SYGVQD (reference sequence). V lost 7 bases and J 1 base, leaving 10 bases between the germline ends. CDR3 in DNA: TGCGCCAGCACTAGGGGGGGGAACACTGAAGCTTTCTTT. Amino acids: CASTRGGNTEAFF.

V gene TRBV11-3 combines with J gene TRBJ1-1; D is ambiguous. This CDR3 comprises 13 residues. Looked up from germline, CDR1 is SGHNT and CDR2 is YENEEA. V lost 2 bases and J lost 3, with 7 bases in between. CDR3 nucleotide sequence: TGTGCCAGCAGCTTACAGGAATACACTGAAGCTTTCTTT. It translates to CASSLQEYTEAFF.